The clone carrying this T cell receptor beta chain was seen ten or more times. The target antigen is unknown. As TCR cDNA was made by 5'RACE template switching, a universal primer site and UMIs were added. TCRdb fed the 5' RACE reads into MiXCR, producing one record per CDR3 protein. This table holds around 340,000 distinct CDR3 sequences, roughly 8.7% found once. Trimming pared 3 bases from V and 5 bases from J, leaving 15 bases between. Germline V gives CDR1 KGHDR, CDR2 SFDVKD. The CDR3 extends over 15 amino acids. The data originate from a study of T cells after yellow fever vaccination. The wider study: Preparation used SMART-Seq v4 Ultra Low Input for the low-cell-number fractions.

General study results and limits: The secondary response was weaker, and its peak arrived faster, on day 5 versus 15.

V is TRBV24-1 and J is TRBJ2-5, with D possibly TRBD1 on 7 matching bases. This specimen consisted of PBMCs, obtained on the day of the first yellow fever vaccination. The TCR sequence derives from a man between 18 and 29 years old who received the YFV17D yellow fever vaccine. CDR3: CATSDEQGRRETQYF. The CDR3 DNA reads TGTGCCACCAGTGATGAACAGGGGAGGAGGGAGACCCAGTACTTC.